This TCR beta chain was identified in a study of T cells in Graves' hyperthyroidism and ophthalmopathy. PBMCs were derived from 10 ml fresh peripheral blood. Study conclusions and caveats: Separating ophthalmopathy from stable hyperthyroidism was achieved by a 13 V-J model. Also found in blood were most expanded thyroid clonotypes above 0.001.

This clonotype was seen ten or more times. Its specificity is unknown. RNA transcripts were the template for amplifying TCR beta CDR3 regions. The TCR CDR3 first-round RT-PCR relied on the HTBI primer set. TCRdb ran MiXCR on the multiplex PCR reads and lists one entry per CDR3 protein. The sample holds 300,000 to 400,000 distinct CDR3 sequences; about 13% are singletons and the top ten take 9.2%. This receptor was taken from a woman between 18 and 29 years old with Graves' hyperthyroidism. The sequencing sample was made of blood.

In DNA form, the CDR3 reads TGCGCCACCCAGGGGATAGCGGGGGGTACGTACAATGAGCAGTTCTTC. This sequence encodes CATQGIAGGTYNEQFF. The V call is TRBV4-1, the J call TRBJ2-1; 10 nucleotides align to TRBD2. The CDR3 runs 16 residues. After removal of 10 bases from V and 4 bases from J, the junction contained 13 bases not matched to a gene. CDR1 is MGHRA and CDR2 is YSYEKL in the germline V gene.